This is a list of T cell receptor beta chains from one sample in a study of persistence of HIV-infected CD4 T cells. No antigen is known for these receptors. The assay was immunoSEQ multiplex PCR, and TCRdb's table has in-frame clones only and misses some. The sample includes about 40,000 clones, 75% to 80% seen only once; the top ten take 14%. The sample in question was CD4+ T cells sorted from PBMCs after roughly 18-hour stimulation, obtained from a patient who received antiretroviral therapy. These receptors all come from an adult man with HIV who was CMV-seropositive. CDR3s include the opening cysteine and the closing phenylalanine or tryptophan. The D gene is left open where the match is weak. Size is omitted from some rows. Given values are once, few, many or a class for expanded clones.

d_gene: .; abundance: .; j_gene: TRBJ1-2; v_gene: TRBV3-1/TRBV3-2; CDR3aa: CASSQQRVGYTF; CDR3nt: TGTGCCAGCAGCCAACAAAGGGTAGGCTACACCTTC
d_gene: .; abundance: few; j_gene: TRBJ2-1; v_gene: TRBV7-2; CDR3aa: CASSSIFSGTAGNEQFF; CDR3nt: TGTGCCAGCAGCTCGATATTTAGCGGGACAGCTGGGAATGAGCAGTTCTTC
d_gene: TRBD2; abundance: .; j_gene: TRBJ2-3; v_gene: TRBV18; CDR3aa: CASSPLASGGTDTQYF; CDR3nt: TGTGCCAGCTCACCATTGGCTAGCGGGGGTACAGATACGCAGTATTTT
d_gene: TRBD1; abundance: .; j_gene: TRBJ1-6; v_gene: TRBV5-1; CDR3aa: CASSLLDRENSPLHF; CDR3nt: TGCGCCAGCAGCTTGTTGGACAGGGAGAATTCACCCCTCCACTTT
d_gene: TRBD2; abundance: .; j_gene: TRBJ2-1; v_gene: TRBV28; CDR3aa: CASSGTSGMKNEQFF; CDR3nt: TGTGCCAGCAGCGGGACTAGCGGGATGAAGAATGAGCAGTTCTTC
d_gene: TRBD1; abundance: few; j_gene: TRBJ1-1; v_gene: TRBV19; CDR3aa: CASSTWTGGTEAFF; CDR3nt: TGTGCCAGTAGTACTTGGACAGGGGGCACTGAAGCTTTCTTT
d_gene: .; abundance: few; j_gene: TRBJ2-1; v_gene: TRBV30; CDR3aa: CAWSAVPDSRFF; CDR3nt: TGTGCCTGGAGTGCGGTTCCTGACAGCAGGTTCTTC
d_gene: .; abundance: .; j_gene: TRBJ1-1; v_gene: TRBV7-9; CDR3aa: CASSFGTEAFF; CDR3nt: TGTGCCAGCAGCTTTGGCACTGAAGCTTTCTTT
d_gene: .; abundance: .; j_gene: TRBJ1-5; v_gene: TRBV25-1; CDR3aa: CASSDQGLDQPQHF; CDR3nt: TGTGCCAGCAGTGATCAGGGTCTCGATCAGCCCCAGCATTTT
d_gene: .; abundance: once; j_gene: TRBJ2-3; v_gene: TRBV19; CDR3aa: CASRRLSSFTDTQYF; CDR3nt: TGTGCCAGTCGAAGACTATCAAGTTTCACAGATACGCAGTATTTT
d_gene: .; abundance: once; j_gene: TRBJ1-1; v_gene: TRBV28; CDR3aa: CASSLDGNTEAFF; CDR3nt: TGTGCCAGCAGTTTAGACGGGAACACTGAAGCTTTCTTT
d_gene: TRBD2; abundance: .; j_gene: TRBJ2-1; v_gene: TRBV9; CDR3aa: CASSVRLAGYNEQFF; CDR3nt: TGTGCCAGCAGCGTCAGACTAGCGGGGTACAATGAGCAGTTCTTC
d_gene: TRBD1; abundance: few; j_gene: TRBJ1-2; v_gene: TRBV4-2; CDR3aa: CASSQVGQGVHYGYTF; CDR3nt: TGTGCCAGCAGCCAAGTGGGGCAGGGGGTTCACTATGGCTACACCTTC
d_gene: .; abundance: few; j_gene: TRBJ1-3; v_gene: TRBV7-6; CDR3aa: CASSLLKGQGKCGTGNTIYF; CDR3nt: TGTGCCAGCAGCTTACTTAAAGGTCAAGGTAAGTGTGGGACTGGAAACACCATATATTTT
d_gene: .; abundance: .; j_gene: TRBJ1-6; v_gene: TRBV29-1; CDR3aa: CSVSSDRQGNSPLHF; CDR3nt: TGCAGCGTCTCATCTGACAGACAAGGGAATTCACCCCTCCACTTT
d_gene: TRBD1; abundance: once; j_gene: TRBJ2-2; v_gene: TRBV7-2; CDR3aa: CASSLGNRGGTGELFF; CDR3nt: TGTGCCAGCAGCTTAGGGAACAGGGGCGGCACCGGGGAGCTGTTTTTT
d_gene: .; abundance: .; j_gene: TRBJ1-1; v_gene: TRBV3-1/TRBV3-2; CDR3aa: CASSQARNTEAFF; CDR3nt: TGTGCCAGCAGCCAAGCGCGGAACACTGAAGCTTTCTTT
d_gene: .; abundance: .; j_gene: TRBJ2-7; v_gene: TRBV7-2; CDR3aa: CASSSPGPRRSFCYEQYF; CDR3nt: TGTGCCAGCAGCTCCCCGGGCCCTAGGAGGTCTTTTTGCTACGAGCAGTACTTC
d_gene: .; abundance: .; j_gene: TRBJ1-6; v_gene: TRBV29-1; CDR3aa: CSVWDGGNSPLHF; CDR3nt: TGCAGCGTTTGGGACGGCGGAAATTCACCCCTCCACTTT
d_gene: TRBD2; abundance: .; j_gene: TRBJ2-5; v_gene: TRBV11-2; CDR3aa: CASSLDPSGGQETQYF; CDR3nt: TGTGCCAGCAGCTTAGATCCCAGCGGGGGGCAAGAGACCCAGTACTTC
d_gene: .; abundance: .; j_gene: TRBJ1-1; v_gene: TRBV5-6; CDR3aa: CASLPSQGAWNTEAFF; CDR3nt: TGTGCCAGCTTACCCTCACAGGGAGCCTGGAACACTGAAGCTTTCTTT
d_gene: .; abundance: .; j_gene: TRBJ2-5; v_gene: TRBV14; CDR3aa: CASSQGPWQETQYF; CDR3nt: TGTGCCAGCAGCCAAGGGCCGTGGCAAGAGACCCAGTACTTC
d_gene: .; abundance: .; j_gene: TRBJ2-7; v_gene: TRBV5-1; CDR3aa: CASSSFSPSYEQYF; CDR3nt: TGCGCCAGCAGCTCATTCTCTCCCTCCTACGAGCAGTACTTC
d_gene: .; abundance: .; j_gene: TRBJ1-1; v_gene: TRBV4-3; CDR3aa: CASSQDRNTEAFF; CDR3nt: TGCGCCAGCAGCCAAGACAGGAACACTGAAGCTTTCTTT
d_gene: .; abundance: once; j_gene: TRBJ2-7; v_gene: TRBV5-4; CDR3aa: CASSSDRELYEQYF; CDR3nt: TGTGCCAGCAGCTCTGACCGGGAATTATACGAGCAGTACTTC
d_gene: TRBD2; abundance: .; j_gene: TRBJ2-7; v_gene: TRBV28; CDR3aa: CASRRLAPYEQYF; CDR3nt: TGTGCCAGCAGACGACTAGCCCCCTACGAGCAGTACTTC
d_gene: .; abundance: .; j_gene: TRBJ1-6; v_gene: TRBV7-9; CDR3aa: CASSALDLHF; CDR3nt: TGTGCCAGCAGCGCTCTTGACCTCCACTTT
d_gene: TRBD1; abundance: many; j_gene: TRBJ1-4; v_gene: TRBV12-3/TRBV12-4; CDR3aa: CASSSTGAKLFF; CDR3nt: TGTGCCAGCAGCTCTACAGGGGCGAAACTGTTTTTT
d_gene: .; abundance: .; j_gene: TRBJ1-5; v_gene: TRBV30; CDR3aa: CAWSAGVGRNQPQHF; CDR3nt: TGTGCCTGGAGTGCGGGGGTCGGACGCAATCAGCCCCAGCATTTT
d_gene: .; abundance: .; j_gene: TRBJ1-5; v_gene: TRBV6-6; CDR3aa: CASSYLRRPDHQPQHF; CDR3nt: TGTGCCAGCAGTTACCTAAGGAGACCAGACCATCAGCCCCAGCATTTT
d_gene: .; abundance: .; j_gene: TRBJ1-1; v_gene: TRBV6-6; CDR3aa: CASSRSGAMNTEAFF; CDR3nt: TGTGCCAGCAGTCGATCCGGGGCCATGAACACTGAAGCTTTCTTT
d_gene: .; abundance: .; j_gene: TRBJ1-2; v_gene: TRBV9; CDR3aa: CASSGLGFSGYGYTF; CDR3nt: TGTGCCAGCAGCGGATTAGGGTTTTCTGGCTATGGCTACACCTTC
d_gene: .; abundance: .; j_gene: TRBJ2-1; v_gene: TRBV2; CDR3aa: CASSEADRKSLF; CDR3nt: TGTGCCAGCAGTGAAGCAGACAGGAAGTCCCTCTTC
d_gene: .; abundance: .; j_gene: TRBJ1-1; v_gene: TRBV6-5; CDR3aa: CATVKGLDTEAFF; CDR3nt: TGTGCCACCGTGAAGGGTCTAGACACTGAAGCTTTCTTT
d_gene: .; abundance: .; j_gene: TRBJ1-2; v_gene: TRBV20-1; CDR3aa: CSAKLYGYTF; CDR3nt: TGCAGTGCTAAGCTCTATGGCTACACCTTC
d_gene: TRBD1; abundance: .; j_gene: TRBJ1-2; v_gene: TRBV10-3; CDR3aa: CAISEGTGPYGYTF; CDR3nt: TGTGCCATCAGTGAGGGGACAGGGCCTTATGGCTACACCTTC
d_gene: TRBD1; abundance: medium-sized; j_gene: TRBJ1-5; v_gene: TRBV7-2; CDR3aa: CASSLDRGGNQPQHF; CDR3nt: TGTGCCAGCAGCCTAGACAGGGGTGGCAATCAGCCCCAGCATTTT
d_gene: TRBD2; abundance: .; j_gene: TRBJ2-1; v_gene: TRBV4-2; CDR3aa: CASSQKVVAGETYNEQFF; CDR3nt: TGTGCCAGCAGCCAGAAAGTGGTTGCGGGAGAGACCTACAATGAGCAGTTCTTC
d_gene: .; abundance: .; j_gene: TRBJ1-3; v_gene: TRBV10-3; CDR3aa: CAITPGYRSGNTIYF; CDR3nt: TGTGCCATCACTCCCGGCTACCGCTCTGGAAACACCATATATTTT
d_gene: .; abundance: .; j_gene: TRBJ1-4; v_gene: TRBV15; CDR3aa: CATSRDPGPNEKLFF; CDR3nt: TGTGCCACCAGCAGAGATCCCGGCCCTAATGAAAAACTGTTTTTT
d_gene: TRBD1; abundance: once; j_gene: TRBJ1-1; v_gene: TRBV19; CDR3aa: CASSRGDRRNTEAFF; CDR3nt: TGTGCCAGTAGTAGAGGGGACAGGAGGAACACTGAAGCTTTCTTT
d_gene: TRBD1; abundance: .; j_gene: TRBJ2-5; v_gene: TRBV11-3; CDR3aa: CASSSPGQGKKTQYF; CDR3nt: TGTGCCAGCAGCTCCCCGGGACAGGGGAAAAAGACCCAGTACTTC
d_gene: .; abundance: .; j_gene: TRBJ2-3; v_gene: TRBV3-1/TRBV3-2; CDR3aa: CASSQTSLLAAQYF; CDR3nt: TGTGCCAGCAGCCAAACTAGCTTGCTGGCCGCGCAGTATTTT
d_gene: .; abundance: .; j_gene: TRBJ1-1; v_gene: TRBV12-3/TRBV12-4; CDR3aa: CASSLEGSGRAFF; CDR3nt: TGTGCCAGCAGTTTAGAGGGATCCGGTAGGGCTTTCTTT
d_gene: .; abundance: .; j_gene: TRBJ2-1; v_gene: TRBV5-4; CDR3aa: CASSLGGAYNEQFF; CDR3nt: TGTGCCAGCAGTTTAGGGGGTGCCTACAATGAGCAGTTCTTC
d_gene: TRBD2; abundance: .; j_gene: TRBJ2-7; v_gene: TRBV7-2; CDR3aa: CASSRELAGEFAHEQYF; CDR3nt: TGTGCCAGCAGCCGGGAACTAGCGGGAGAATTTGCCCACGAGCAGTACTTC
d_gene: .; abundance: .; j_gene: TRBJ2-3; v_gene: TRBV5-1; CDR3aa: CASSLGADTQYF; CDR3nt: TGCGCCAGCAGCTTGGGGGCAGATACGCAGTATTTT
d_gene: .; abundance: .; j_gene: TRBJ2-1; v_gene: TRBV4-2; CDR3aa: CASSQEPRNEQFF; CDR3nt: TGTGCCAGCAGCCAAGAACCGAGGAATGAGCAGTTCTTC
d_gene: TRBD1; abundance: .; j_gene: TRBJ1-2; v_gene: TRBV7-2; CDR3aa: CASSLGQGSYGYTF; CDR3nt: TGTGCCAGCAGCCTTGGACAGGGGAGCTATGGCTACACCTTC
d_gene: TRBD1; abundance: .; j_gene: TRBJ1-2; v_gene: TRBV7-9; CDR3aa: CASSVDRVLLANYGYTF; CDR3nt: TGTGCCAGCAGCGTAGACAGGGTCCTATTAGCTAACTATGGCTACACCTTC
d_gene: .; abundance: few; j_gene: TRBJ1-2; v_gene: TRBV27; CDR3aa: CASSRIGSYGYTF; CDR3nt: TGTGCCAGCAGTCGAATTGGTTCCTATGGCTACACCTTC
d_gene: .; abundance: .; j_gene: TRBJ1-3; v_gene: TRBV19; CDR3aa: CASSTSAKSSGNTIYF; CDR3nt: TGTGCCAGTAGTACGTCGGCCAAGAGCTCTGGAAACACCATATATTTT
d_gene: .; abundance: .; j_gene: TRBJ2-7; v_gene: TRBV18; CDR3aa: CASSPHESGASEQYF; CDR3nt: TGTGCCAGCTCACCACACGAGTCAGGGGCCTCAGAGCAGTACTTC
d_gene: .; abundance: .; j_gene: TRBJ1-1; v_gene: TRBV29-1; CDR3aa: CSVPALNTEAFF; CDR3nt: TGCAGCGTTCCGGCCTTGAACACTGAAGCTTTCTTT
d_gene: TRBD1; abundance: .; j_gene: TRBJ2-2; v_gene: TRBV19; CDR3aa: CASSIGQGGGTGELFF; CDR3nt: TGTGCCAGTAGTATCGGACAGGGGGGCGGCACCGGGGAGCTGTTTTTT
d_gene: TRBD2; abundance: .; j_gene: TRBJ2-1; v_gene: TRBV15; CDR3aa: CATSRNSGMGNEQFF; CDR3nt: TGTGCCACCAGCCGAAATAGCGGGATGGGCAATGAGCAGTTCTTC
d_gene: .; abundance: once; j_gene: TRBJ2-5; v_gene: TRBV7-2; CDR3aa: CASSLVRLETQYF; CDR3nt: TGTGCCAGCAGCTTAGTCCGTCTTGAGACCCAGTACTTC
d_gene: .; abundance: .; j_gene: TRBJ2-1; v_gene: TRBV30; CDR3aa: CAWTVAPNEQFF; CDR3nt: TGTGCCTGGACGGTGGCTCCCAATGAGCAGTTCTTC
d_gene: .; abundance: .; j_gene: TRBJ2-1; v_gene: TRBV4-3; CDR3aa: CASSGLAHNEQFF; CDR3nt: TGCGCCAGCAGTGGCTTGGCCCACAATGAGCAGTTCTTC
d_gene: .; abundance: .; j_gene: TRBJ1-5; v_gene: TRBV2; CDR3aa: CASRTDSFNQPQHF; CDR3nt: TGTGCCAGCAGAACAGACAGCTTCAATCAGCCCCAGCATTTT